One sample yielded the 31 T cell receptor beta chains listed below, sequenced in a study of blood T cell repertoires in COVID-19. The protocol was immunoSEQ multiplex PCR, while the TCRdb copy is restricted to in-frame clones and leaves out a portion. Here the sample spans some 46,000 clones, around 83% being singletons. Sequenced: peripheral blood. The receptor set was obtained from a man aged 55-75 years with active COVID-19.

As DNA, the CDR3 is TGTGCCAGCAGCAACCCGTTGACCGGGGGAAATCCCTACGAGCAGTACTTC. This sequence encodes CASSNPLTGGNPYEQYF. The chain is built from TRBV9 and TRBJ2-7, with D possibly TRBD2 on 6 matching bases. Trimming pared 4 bases from V and 2 bases from J, leaving 22 bases between. Germline CDR1 and CDR2: SGDLS and YYNGEE. The CDR3 has 17 amino acids.

The V gene is TRBV28, the J gene TRBJ2-3; 15 nucleotides line up with TRBD2. Germline V CDR1 and CDR2: MDHEN, SYDVKM. With 0 bases clipped from V and 6 bases from J, the junction kept 4 bases outside the gene matches. The CDR3 is made up of 17 amino acids. The CDR3 spells CASSLWTGLAGGDTQYF. CDR3 sequence (DNA): TGTGCCAGCAGTTTATGGACGGGACTAGCGGGGGGTGATACGCAGTATTTT.

The chain is built from TRBV29-1 and TRBJ2-3, with D maybe TRBD1 (7 bases). CDR1 is SQVTM, CDR2 ANQGSEA, per germline. V was clipped by 4 bases and J by 4 bases, with 21 bases between them. CDR3 length: 16 residues. CDR3 sequence: CSVAGGVQGRSDTQYF. CDR3 bases: TGCAGCGTTGCGGGTGGTGTACAGGGGAGGTCAGATACGCAGTATTTT.

There are a few counts of this clone. CDR3 sequence: CASSRTLTDTQYF. The CDR3 nucleotides read TGTGCCAGCAGCCGTACTCTCACAGATACGCAGTATTTT. The chain links TRBV7-6 to TRBJ2-3; D is unresolved. Trimming removed 5 bases from V and 2 bases from J, with 8 bases in between. This CDR3 contains 13 residues. Looked up from germline, CDR1 is SGHVS and CDR2 is FNYEAQ.

This clone was observed once. The chain employs TRBV7-9 and TRBJ2-5; D possibly corresponds to TRBD2 (6 bases). This CDR3 is built from 15 residues. The V end was cut by 4 bases, the J end by 1 base, with 13 bases between. Germline V CDR1 and CDR2: SEHNR, FQNEAQ (reference sequence). The CDR3: CASSSRRGGQETQYF. CDR3 DNA: TGTGCCAGCAGCTCCCGAAGGGGAGGCCAAGAGACCCAGTACTTC.

The chain couples TRBV7-2 to TRBJ2-7, with D possibly being TRBD1 (5 bases). Between the trimmed V and J ends, which lost 0 bases and 6 bases, there was a span of 12 bases. There are 14 residues in the CDR3. The germline V gene encodes CDR1 SGHTA and CDR2 FQGNSA. DNA of the CDR3: TGTGCCAGCAGCTTAGCGAAGACAGCAGGCGAGCAGTACTTC. Protein: CASSLAKTAGEQYF.

The V gene is TRBV6-2 or TRBV6-3, the J gene TRBJ1-5; 8 nucleotides match TRBD1. J lost 4 bases, V lost 4 bases, and 12 bases had no gene match. The CDR3 runs to 17 residues. Germline loops: CDR1 MNHEY, CDR2 SVGEGT. DNA for the CDR3: TGTGCCAGCAGTTCCAGCGAGACAGGGGTCAGAAATCAGCCCCAGCATTTT. Translating gives CASSSSETGVRNQPQHF.

The CDR3 region has the DNA TGCAGCGTTGAGGGGGGGACACTCAATAACTATGGCTACACCTTC. This gives the protein CSVEGGTLNNYGYTF. This chain connects TRBV29-1 to TRBJ1-2, with TRBD1 as a possible D gene (6 bases). CDR1 is SQVTM, CDR2 ANQGSEA, per germline. The V end lost 3 bases, the J end lost 1 base, and 15 bases lay between the germline ends. The CDR3 spans 15 residues.

V is TRBV5-6 and J is TRBJ1-2, with TRBD1 matching 9 bases. The CDR3 is 15 amino acids. After removal of 4 bases from V and 3 bases from J, the junction contained 7 bases not matched to a gene. CDR1 SGHDT and CDR2 YYEEEE come from the germline V gene. The CDR3 coding sequence is TGTGCCAGCAGCCTGTACCGGACAGGGGACTATGGCTACACCTTC. It specifies CASSLYRTGDYGYTF.

The J gene is TRBJ2-3, the V gene TRBV7-6; TRBD2 matches 9 bases. J lost 7 bases, V lost 1 base, and 9 bases had no gene match. Germline V gives CDR1 SGHVS, CDR2 FNYEAQ. This CDR3 comprises 16 residues. The CDR3 DNA is TGTGCCAGCAGCTTAGGAGGCGGGGGGGCCTACAATACGCAGTATTTT. Translated: CASSLGGGGAYNTQYF.

The chain recombines TRBV2 with TRBJ1-4; D possibly corresponds to TRBD1 (5 bases). This CDR3 spans 14 amino acids. Trimming removed 4 bases at V and 4 bases at J, with 10 bases between. CDR1 is SNHLY, CDR2 FYNNEI, per germline. The CDR3 region has the DNA TGTGCCAGCAGTGTGGGGCAGCTTAATGAAAAACTGTTTTTT. Protein sequence: CASSVGQLNEKLFF.

This clone was found a few times. J is TRBJ1-5 and V is TRBV4-2; the D gene is possibly TRBD1 (5 bases). Germline assignment: CDR1 LGHNA and CDR2 YNFKEQ. The CDR3 runs to 16 residues. With 0 bases removed from V and 7 bases from J, the gap between germline ends came to 16 bases. CDR3 in amino acids: CASSQDHGAGAQPQHF. The DNA of the CDR3 is TGTGCCAGCAGCCAAGATCACGGGGCGGGAGCCCAGCCCCAGCATTTT.

This clone was recorded once. The rearrangement links TRBV9 to TRBJ2-5; tentative D call: TRBD2 (6 bases). Germline values: CDR1 SGDLS, CDR2 YYNGEE. V lost 0 bases, J lost 1 base, and 10 bases lay in between. CDR3 length equals 15 residues. The CDR3 here is CASSVAGVSQETQYF. In DNA form, the CDR3 reads TGTGCCAGCAGCGTAGCGGGAGTGTCCCAAGAGACCCAGTACTTC.

V is TRBV5-4 and J is TRBJ2-3; TRBD1 aligns across 10 bases. The CDR3 covers 17 residues. Trimming took 4 bases from V and 5 from J; bases not matched to a gene: 13. Germline values: CDR1 SGHNT, CDR2 YYREEE (reference sequence). In nucleotides, the CDR3 is TGTGCCAGCAGCCGGGGGGTAGGGACAGGGGTTGTAGATACGCAGTATTTT. The encoded protein is CASSRGVGTGVVDTQYF.

The rearrangement joins TRBV6-5 to TRBJ2-5, with 11 positions matching TRBD2. CDR3 length: 14 amino acids. Looked up from germline, CDR1 is MNHEY and CDR2 is SVGAGI. The junction had 7 bases not matched to a gene; V was cut back by 9 bases and J by 4 bases. The chain's CDR3 is CASLAGGRGETQYF. In DNA form, the CDR3 reads TGTGCCAGTTTAGCGGGGGGGAGGGGAGAGACCCAGTACTTC.

This sequence joins TRBV4-2 and TRBJ2-7, with 8 bases fitting TRBD1. Germline CDR1 is LGHNA and CDR2 is YNFKEQ. V lost 1 base, J lost 5 bases, and 4 bases stayed unmatched. This CDR3 contains 14 residues. CDR3 bases: TGTGCCAGCAGCCAAGGGACAGGGCGGGACGAGCAGTACTTC. It yields the protein CASSQGTGRDEQYF.

Here the CDR3 reads CASSTGQMNELFF. The CDR3, as DNA: TGTGCCAGCAGTACTGGACAGATGAATGAACTGTTTTTT. The chain joins TRBV27 to TRBJ1-4; a possible D gene is TRBD1 (6 bases). Germline CDR1 MNHEY, CDR2 SMNVEV (reference sequence). The length of the CDR3 is 13 residues. The ends were cut back, 5 bases at V and 12 bases at J, with 16 bases in the middle. The full variable domain, with the rest looked up from reference TRBV27 and TRBJ1-4, is EAQVTQNPRYLITVTGKKLTVTCSQNMNHEYMSWYRQDPGLGLRQIYYSMNVEVTDKGDVPEGYKVSRKEKRNFPLILESPSPNQTSLYFCASSTGQMNELFFGSGTQLSVL.

V usage is TRBV14 and J usage is TRBJ1-2; D uncertain. Germline V gives CDR1 SGHDN, CDR2 FVKESK. The V and J ends lost 1 base and 2 bases respectively, with 14 bases between them. The CDR3 is 16 amino acids. CDR3 in amino acids: CASSQGGLVLNYGYTF. The CDR3 nucleotides read TGTGCCAGCAGCCAAGGTGGTCTAGTACTCAACTATGGCTACACCTTC.

The chain recombines TRBV19 with TRBJ1-1; 8 bases are a match to TRBD1. Germline trimming cut 7 bases from V and 8 bases from J; bases unmatched to any gene: 15. Germline values: CDR1 LNHDA, CDR2 SQIVND (reference sequence). The CDR3 extends over 15 amino acids. The CDR3 bases are TGTGCCAGTAAGGTATCGGCAGGACAGGGAGGGGAAGCTTTCTTT. It specifies CASKVSAGQGGEAFF.

The chain couples TRBV7-9 to TRBJ1-6; D might be TRBD1 (5 bases). The V end lost 5 bases, the J end lost 14 bases, and 19 bases lay between the germline ends. Germline V gene sequence: CDR1 SEHNR, CDR2 FQNEAQ (reference sequence). The CDR3 is made up of 14 amino acids. The DNA for the CDR3 is TGTGCCAGCAGCCCAGGAGCAGGGAAGACATCCCTCCACTTT. It specifies CASSPGAGKTSLHF.

This clone was seen a few times. The V gene is TRBV9, the J gene TRBJ1-2; perhaps TRBD1 as D (6 bases). V lost 8 bases to trimming and J lost 6 bases, with 17 bases between them. The germline CDR1 and CDR2 sequences are SGDLS and YYNGEE. The CDR3 covers 13 residues. DNA of the CDR3: TGTGCCAGTACCGGACAGAAACGGGATGGCTACACCTTC. As protein: CASTGQKRDGYTF.

This clone was seen only once. The sample holds other DNA sequences that translate to the same CDR3. The rearrangement uses TRBV28 and TRBJ2-4, with TRBD1 matching 7 bases. V was clipped by 4 bases and J by 4 bases; unmatched bases: 10. Per the germline V gene, CDR1 is MDHEN and CDR2 is SYDVKM. The CDR3 length is 16 residues. The CDR3 reads CASSSDTGASKNIQYF. In nucleotides, the CDR3 is TGTGCCAGCAGTTCGGATACAGGGGCTTCAAAAAACATTCAGTACTTC.

This chain links TRBV10-1 with TRBJ1-3, with TRBD1 matching over 9 bases. Germline loops: CDR1 WNHNN, CDR2 SYGVQD (reference sequence). The length of the CDR3 is 17 residues. After removal of 1 base from V and 0 bases from J, the junction contained 4 bases not matched to a gene. The CDR3, as DNA: TGCGCCAGCAGTGAGTTTTTGACAGGGGGCTCTGGAAACACCATATATTTT. It codes for CASSEFLTGGSGNTIYF.

The rearrangement links TRBV5-5 to TRBJ1-1, with a weak D call TRBD1 (5 bases). This CDR3 contains 14 residues. Germline CDR1 is SGHKS and CDR2 is YYEKEE (reference sequence). Trimming cost V 4 bases and J 3 bases, with 13 bases left between them. This CDR3 reads CASSRTTPDTEAFF. The CDR3 DNA reads as TGTGCCAGCAGCAGGACAACCCCGGACACTGAAGCTTTCTTT.

The chain uses TRBV28 and TRBJ2-7, with TRBD1 identical over 8 bases. Losses at the gene ends were 7 bases for V and 1 base for J; bases not matched to a gene: 6. CDR1 is MDHEN, CDR2 SYDVKM, per germline. The CDR3 length is 14 residues. The CDR3 is CASTGQGGSYEQYF. The CDR3 DNA is TGTGCCAGCACCGGACAGGGCGGGTCCTACGAGCAGTACTTC.

The V and J genes are TRBV18 and TRBJ1-2; D call uncertain. With 3 bases removed from V and 2 bases from J, the gap between germline ends came to 10 bases. The CDR3 runs 14 residues. Germline CDR1 is KGHSH and CDR2 is LQKENI. CDR3 nucleotides: TGTGCCAGCTCACCGCGGGAGTTCAACTATGGCTACACCTTC. This sequence encodes CASSPREFNYGYTF.

The chain couples TRBV14 to TRBJ2-1; the match to TRBD2 covers 12 bases. The CDR3 is 17 residues long. The germline gives CDR1 SGHDN, CDR2 FVKESK. With 1 base clipped from V and 8 bases from J, the junction kept 9 bases outside the gene matches. CDR3 sequence reads: CASSQGVRLAGDDEQFF. The CDR3 region has the DNA TGTGCCAGCAGCCAAGGTGTCCGACTAGCGGGAGATGATGAGCAGTTCTTC. The entire variable domain, with the rest obtained from reference TRBV14 and TRBJ2-1, is as follows: EAGVTQFPSHSVIEKGQTVTLRCDPISGHDNLYWYRRVMGKEIKFLLHFVKESKQDESGMPNNRFLAERTGGTYSTLKVQPAELEDSGVYFCASSQGVRLAGDDEQFFGPGTRLTVL.

The chain combines TRBV29-1 with TRBJ2-3, with TRBD1 matching over 9 bases. Germline values: CDR1 SQVTM, CDR2 ANQGSEA. The CDR3 extends over 13 amino acids. The trim removed 7 bases at V and 7 bases at J, leaving 9 bases unmatched. The CDR3 loop reads CSGRRGTGNTQYF. The CDR3 DNA follows: TGCAGCGGGAGGCGGGGGACAGGGAATACGCAGTATTTT.

The chain employs TRBV7-2 and TRBJ2-3; D not certain. Trimming cost V 2 bases and J 3 bases, with 12 bases left between them. Germline CDR1 reads SGHTA; CDR2 reads FQGNSA. The CDR3 is made up of 15 amino acids. The CDR3 region is CASSLTPLQTDTQYF. The DNA of the CDR3 is TGTGCCAGCAGCTTAACACCCTTACAGACAGATACGCAGTATTTT.

The genes are TRBV29-1 and TRBJ2-3; the match to TRBD2 covers 7 bases. The CDR3 length is 14 residues. After removal of 8 bases from V and 1 base from J, the junction contained 9 bases not matched to a gene. Germline V gene sequence: CDR1 SQVTM, CDR2 ANQGSEA. Here the CDR3 reads CSSRLALGTDTQYF. The DNA for the CDR3 is TGCAGCAGCCGACTAGCTCTCGGCACAGATACGCAGTATTTT.

CDR3 protein: CASSPDTGKGNGYTF. The CDR3 region has the DNA TGTGCCAGCAGCCCGGATACAGGGAAGGGGAATGGCTACACCTTC. The chain carries TRBV7-6 and TRBJ1-2, with TRBD1 as a possible D gene (6 bases). Germline-derived CDR1 and CDR2 are SGHVS and FNYEAQ. The CDR3 covers 15 residues. V lost 5 bases, J lost 6 bases, and 19 bases lay in between.